Listed below are T cell receptor beta chains from one sample, sequenced in a study of T cell repertoires in cytomegalovirus infection. TCRdb re-called the reads with MiXCR, one entry per CDR3 protein. The table shows roughly 200,000 distinct CDR3 sequences, with 8% to 10% occurring only once. Sequencing was carried out using PBMCs. All receptors come from a human donor in good health (CMV status not recorded). Some clones in this sample may be carry-over from other donors' samples. CDR3s include the opening cysteine and the closing phenylalanine or tryptophan. The D gene is left open where the match is weak. Size is stated for part of the rows, as once, few or many counts, or as a class when the clone is expanded.

cdr3_aa,cdr3_nt,d_call,j_call,v_call,clone_size
CSARDRGQNTEAFF,TGCAGTGCTAGAGACAGGGGGCAGAACACTGAAGCTTTCTTT,TRBD1,TRBJ1-1,TRBV20-1,-
CASSLRGRNTEAFF,TGTGCCAGCAGCTTGCGGGGGAGGAACACTGAAGCTTTCTTT,-,TRBJ1-1,TRBV11-2,many
CASSQPGLPGLDGYTF,TGTGCCAGCAGCCAACCGGGACTCCCAGGTTTGGATGGCTACACCTTC,-,TRBJ1-2,TRBV28,many
CASRANVEWREQYF,TGTGCCAGCAGGGCCAACGTTGAATGGCGGGAGCAGTACTTC,-,TRBJ2-7,TRBV6-2/TRBV6-3,-
CASSSLGQGESRGYTF,TGTGCCAGCAGTTCCCTCGGACAGGGTGAATCGCGGGGCTACACCTTC,TRBD1,TRBJ1-2,TRBV6-2/TRBV6-3,many
CASSKDLTDTQYF,TGTGCCAGCAGTAAGGATCTCACAGATACGCAGTATTTT,-,TRBJ2-3,TRBV28,many
CATSRGVGRERSYEQYF,TGTGCCACCAGCAGAGGCGTGGGCAGGGAGAGATCCTACGAGCAGTACTTC,-,TRBJ2-7,TRBV15,-
CASRPNTGELFF,TGTGCCAGCAGGCCCAACACCGGGGAGCTGTTTTTT,-,TRBJ2-2,TRBV6-6,-
CASSLQGRNTEAFF,TGTGCCAGCAGCTTACAGGGGAGGAACACTGAAGCTTTCTTT,-,TRBJ1-1,TRBV7-2,many
CAWSRFRTSGGISYEQYF,TGTGCCTGGAGCCGCTTCCGGACTAGCGGGGGTATCTCCTACGAGCAGTACTTC,TRBD2,TRBJ2-7,TRBV30,-
CASSRGTGEGYTF,TGTGCCAGCAGCCGCGGGACAGGGGAAGGCTACACCTTC,TRBD1,TRBJ1-2,TRBV28,many
CASSILTDSYEQYF,TGTGCCAGCAGTATCTTGACAGATTCCTACGAGCAGTACTTC,-,TRBJ2-7,TRBV6-1,many
CASSRQGADTEAFF,TGTGCCAGCAGCCGACAGGGGGCCGACACTGAAGCTTTCTTT,TRBD1,TRBJ1-1,TRBV13,few
CASSQGWQGVYGYTF,TGTGCCAGCAGCCAAGGGTGGCAGGGGGTCTATGGCTACACCTTC,TRBD1,TRBJ1-2,TRBV3-1,-
CSAKHPGQNTEAFF,TGCAGCGCAAAACATCCAGGACAGAACACTGAAGCTTTCTTT,-,TRBJ1-1,TRBV29-1,-
CSVEVRGSAANNEQFF,TGCAGCGTTGAAGTTCGGGGGAGCGCCGCCAACAATGAGCAGTTCTTC,-,TRBJ2-1,TRBV29-1,many
CASRFSSGRETQYF,TGTGCCAGCAGATTCTCTAGCGGCCGGGAGACCCAGTACTTC,TRBD2,TRBJ2-5,TRBV6-2/TRBV6-3,many
CASSYPGTGTYEQYF,TGTGCCAGCAGCTACCCCGGGACGGGTACCTACGAGCAGTACTTC,-,TRBJ2-7,TRBV7-9,-
CASKKNRGRGTEAFF,TGTGCCAGCAAGAAGAATCGGGGGCGTGGGACTGAAGCTTTCTTT,-,TRBJ1-1,TRBV28,many
CASRGGRWNTEAFF,TGTGCCAGCCGGGGGGGGCGGTGGAACACTGAAGCTTTCTTT,-,TRBJ1-1,TRBV28,-
CASIGRDEQYF,TGTGCCAGCATCGGCAGGGACGAGCAGTACTTC,-,TRBJ2-7,TRBV6-1,-
CASSLEDMGRNEQYF,TGTGCCAGCAGCTTGGAGGACATGGGGCGGAACGAGCAGTACTTC,-,TRBJ2-7,TRBV7-2,many
CASRQQGGSEQFF,TGTGCCAGCAGACAACAGGGGGGGAGTGAGCAGTTCTTC,-,TRBJ2-1,TRBV6-1,many
CASSHAGYTEAFF,TGTGCCAGCAGCCATGCAGGGTACACTGAAGCTTTCTTT,-,TRBJ1-1,TRBV3-1,-
CSAQGTGGGGYGYTF,TGCAGCGCACAAGGCACTGGTGGTGGCGGCTATGGCTACACCTTC,-,TRBJ1-2,TRBV29-1,-
CASSAGTGGGYGYTF,TGCGCCAGCAGCGCCGGGACAGGTGGAGGGTATGGCTACACCTTC,TRBD1,TRBJ1-2,TRBV5-1,few
CATSANPGLAGRNEQFF,TGTGCCACCAGTGCCAATCCGGGACTAGCGGGAAGAAATGAGCAGTTCTTC,TRBD2,TRBJ2-1,TRBV24-1,many
CASSPGHSGYTF,TGCGCCAGCAGCCCCGGACACTCCGGCTACACCTTC,-,TRBJ1-2,TRBV5-1,few
CASSPSTGSTDTQYF,TGTGCCAGCAGTCCGTCGACAGGCAGCACAGATACGCAGTATTTT,-,TRBJ2-3,TRBV12-3/TRBV12-4,many
CASSFSMGEAFF,TGTGCCAGCAGTTTTAGTATGGGTGAAGCTTTCTTT,-,TRBJ1-1,TRBV28,few
CSARDGQQETQYF,TGCAGTGCTAGAGATGGACAGCAAGAGACCCAGTACTTC,-,TRBJ2-5,TRBV20-1,-
CASSMLAGGSTDTQYF,TGTGCCAGTAGTATGCTAGCGGGGGGTAGCACAGATACGCAGTATTTT,TRBD2,TRBJ2-3,TRBV19,few
CASSQERTTSGSYNEQFF,TGCGCCAGCAGCCAAGAAAGGACAACTAGCGGGAGCTACAATGAGCAGTTCTTC,TRBD2,TRBJ2-1,TRBV4-3,few
CASSLTGGNEAFF,TGTGCCAGCAGCCTTACCGGAGGAAATGAAGCTTTCTTT,-,TRBJ1-1,TRBV3-1,-
CASRKTGQNTGELFF,TGTGCCAGCAGGAAGACGGGACAGAACACCGGGGAGCTGTTTTTT,-,TRBJ2-2,TRBV12-3/TRBV12-4,-
CASSLAWQGVQPQHF,TGTGCCAGCAGCTTAGCGTGGCAGGGGGTACAGCCCCAGCATTTT,TRBD1,TRBJ1-5,TRBV7-2,many
CASSQTSWQETQYF,TGCGCCAGCAGCCAAACTAGCTGGCAAGAGACCCAGTACTTC,-,TRBJ2-5,TRBV4-3,-
CASSLDDRSYGYTF,TGTGCCAGCAGCTTAGACGACAGGTCCTATGGCTACACCTTC,-,TRBJ1-2,TRBV11-1,many
CASSSRSTGEDSEAFF,TGTGCCAGCAGCTCAAGATCTACAGGGGAGGATTCTGAAGCTTTCTTT,TRBD1,TRBJ1-1,TRBV7-3,few
CSAKGGRTKSYEQYF,TGCAGCGCAAAAGGGGGACGGACGAAGTCCTACGAGCAGTACTTC,-,TRBJ2-7,TRBV29-1,few
CASSSRGVAGGHSEQFF,TGTGCCAGCAGCTCGCGAGGTGTAGCGGGGGGGCACAGTGAGCAGTTCTTC,TRBD2,TRBJ2-1,TRBV7-2,many
CASSAGNQPQHF,TGTGCCAGCAGTGCGGGAAATCAGCCCCAGCATTTT,-,TRBJ1-5,TRBV2,-
CASAAMPGNTIYF,TGTGCCAGCGCTGCCATGCCTGGAAACACCATATATTTT,-,TRBJ1-3,TRBV6-1,many
CSVETGPSTDTQYF,TGCAGCGTTGAAACGGGTCCTAGCACAGATACGCAGTATTTT,-,TRBJ2-3,TRBV29-1,few
CASSLHAGQETQDF,TGTGCCAGCAGCTTACATGCAGGGCAAGAGACCCAGGACTTT,-,TRBJ2-5,TRBV7-2,-
CASSLTRGEGVGYTF,TGTGCCAGCAGCCTTACGAGGGGGGAAGGTGTTGGCTACACCTTC,-,TRBJ1-2,TRBV6-4,many
CASSLNRNPSYEQYF,TGTGCCAGCAGCTTAAACAGGAACCCCTCCTACGAGCAGTACTTC,-,TRBJ2-7,TRBV7-9,many
CASSSAGTSGSSSTDTQYF,TGCGCCAGCAGCTCTGCCGGGACTAGCGGGAGTTCTAGCACAGATACGCAGTATTTT,TRBD2,TRBJ2-3,TRBV5-1,many
CASSLGVGTGDKSGEQYF,TGTGCCAGCAGCTTAGGAGTGGGGACAGGGGACAAGTCGGGCGAGCAGTACTTC,TRBD1,TRBJ2-7,TRBV7-2,many
CASSNRDRADEQYF,TGTGCCAGCAGCAACCGGGACAGGGCGGACGAGCAGTACTTC,TRBD1,TRBJ2-7,TRBV7-2,many
CASSLQGQANGYTF,TGTGCCAGCAGCTTGCAGGGACAGGCAAATGGCTACACCTTC,TRBD1,TRBJ1-2,TRBV5-4,few
CASSSFSGTGGETQYF,TGTGCCAGCAGTTCCTTCTCCGGGACAGGGGGAGAGACCCAGTACTTC,TRBD1,TRBJ2-5,TRBV27,few
CASSARTGENTEAFF,TGTGCCAGCAGTGCCCGGACAGGGGAGAACACTGAAGCTTTCTTT,TRBD1,TRBJ1-1,TRBV2,few
CASSFLSLANTGELFF,TGTGCCAGCAGCTTCCTCAGCCTGGCGAACACCGGGGAGCTGTTTTTT,-,TRBJ2-2,TRBV7-2,many
CASSPLGLAGGSSYNEQFF,TGTGCCAGCAGTCCATTGGGGCTAGCGGGGGGGAGCTCCTACAATGAGCAGTTCTTC,TRBD2,TRBJ2-1,TRBV6-2/TRBV6-3,many
CASSLLSGRGTEAFF,TGTGCCAGCAGCTTATTGTCAGGGCGAGGAACTGAAGCTTTCTTT,-,TRBJ1-1,TRBV7-8,many
CASSYGGNTEAFF,TGTGCCAGCAGTTATGGCGGGAACACTGAAGCTTTCTTT,-,TRBJ1-1,TRBV6-5,many
CASTSGPLSYEQYF,TGTGCCAGCACCTCAGGACCCCTCTCCTACGAGCAGTACTTC,-,TRBJ2-7,TRBV28,many
CASQIGGAREQFF,TGTGCCAGCCAAATCGGGGGGGCCCGGGAGCAGTTCTTC,TRBD2,TRBJ2-1,TRBV6-1,many
CASSSRRLAGGGTDTQYF,TGTGCCAGCAGCTCCCGCCGACTAGCGGGGGGAGGTACAGATACGCAGTATTTT,TRBD2,TRBJ2-3,TRBV7-2,many